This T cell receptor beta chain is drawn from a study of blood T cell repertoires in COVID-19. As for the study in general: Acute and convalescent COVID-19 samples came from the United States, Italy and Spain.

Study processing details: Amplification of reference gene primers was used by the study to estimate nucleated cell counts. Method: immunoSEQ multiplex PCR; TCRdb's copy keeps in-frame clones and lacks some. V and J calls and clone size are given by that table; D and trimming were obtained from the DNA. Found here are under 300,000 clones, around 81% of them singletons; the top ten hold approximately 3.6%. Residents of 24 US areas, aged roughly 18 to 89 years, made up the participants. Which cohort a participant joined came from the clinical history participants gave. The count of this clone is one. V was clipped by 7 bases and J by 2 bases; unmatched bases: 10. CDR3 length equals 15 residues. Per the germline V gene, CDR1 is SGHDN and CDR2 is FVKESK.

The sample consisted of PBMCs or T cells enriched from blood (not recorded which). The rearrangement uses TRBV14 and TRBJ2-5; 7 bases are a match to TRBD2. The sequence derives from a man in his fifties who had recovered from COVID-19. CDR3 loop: CASTPGEGRQETQYF. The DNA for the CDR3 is TGTGCCAGCACCCCTGGGGAGGGTCGTCAAGAGACCCAGTACTTC.